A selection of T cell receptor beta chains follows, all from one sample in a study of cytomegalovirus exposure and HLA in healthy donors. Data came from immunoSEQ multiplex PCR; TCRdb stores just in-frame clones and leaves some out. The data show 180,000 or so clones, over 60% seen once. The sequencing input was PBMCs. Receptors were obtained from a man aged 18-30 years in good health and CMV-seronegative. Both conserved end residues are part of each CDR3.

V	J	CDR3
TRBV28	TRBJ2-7	CASSSHGGYEQYF
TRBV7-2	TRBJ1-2	CASSSATLTGAGYTF
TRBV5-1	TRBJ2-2	CASSLVTNTGELFF
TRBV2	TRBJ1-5	CASSSGGIQPQHF
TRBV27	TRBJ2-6	CASTGGSSGANVLTF
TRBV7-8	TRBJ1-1	CASSLGALSTEAFF
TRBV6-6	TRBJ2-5	CASSSPEEGLETQYF
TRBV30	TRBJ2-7	CAWSVGRAISYEQYF
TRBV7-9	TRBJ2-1	CASSAQKSYNEQFF
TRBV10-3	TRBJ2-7	CAISGVESEQYF
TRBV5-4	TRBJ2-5	CASTIAGGGETQYF
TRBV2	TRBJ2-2	CASNWSGTNAGELFF
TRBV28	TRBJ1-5	CASSLWAGNGNQPQHF
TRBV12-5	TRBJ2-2	CASGLGSGSRTGELFF
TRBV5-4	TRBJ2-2	CASSSPRATGELFF